This T cell receptor beta chain was identified during a study of shared clonotypes between healthy human individuals. V lost 0 bases, J lost 0 bases, and 9 bases lay in between. Germline lookup yields CDR1 SGHDT and CDR2 YYEEEE. CDR3 length: 16 amino acids. Profiling relied on immunoSEQ multiplex PCR, and the TCRdb table lists in-frame clones only, not all of them. The profile covers around 980,000 clones, with about four fifths appearing a single time and 0.55% to 0.7% taken by the ten largest. Study-level results: Rarefaction revealed incomplete sorted-subset sequencing despite large depth. It was anticipated that sequencing depth would influence how many clonotypes donors shared.

Regarding this clone: Its antigen is as yet unknown.

The specimen sequenced was memory CD4+ T cells from PBMCs. Subset specified: CD45RA-negative fraction. This TCR came from a man between 18 and 35 years old in good health. Some clones in this sample may be carry-over from other donors' samples. J is TRBJ2-2 and V is TRBV5-6; no definite D call. The CDR3 loop is CASSLVASANTGELFF. The DNA for the CDR3 is TGTGCCAGCAGCTTGGTGGCATCCGCGAACACCGGGGAGCTGTTTTTT.